A selection of T cell receptor beta chains follows, all from one sample in a study of T-cell reconstitution after alpha-beta-depleted transplantation in children. TCRdb re-derived calls from the PCR reads in MiXCR, one entry per CDR3 protein. The data show tens of thousands of distinct CDR3 sequences, with 4% to 5% seen just once and approximately 17% held by the top ten. Sequences were derived from PBMCs, mostly from graft donor cells, sampled 180 days after TCRalphabeta/CD19-depleted stem cell transplant. The receptors come from a boy under two years old who had a stem cell transplant for acute myeloid leukemia, so the T cells may come from the graft donor. Each CDR3 is given with its conserved first and last residue. The D gene is left open where the match is weak. Only part of the rows carry a size: once, few, many, or a class if the clone is expanded.

v_call,d_call,j_call,clone_size,cdr3_aa,cdr3_nt
TRBV3-1,TRBD1,TRBJ2-3,many,CASSRTGRYDTQYF,TGTGCCAGCAGCCGGACAGGGCGGTATGATACGCAGTATTTT
TRBV19,TRBD2,TRBJ2-5,many,CAIDTSGGAQCLQETQYF,TGTGCCATCGATACTAGCGGGGGAGCCCAGTGTCTCCAAGAGACCCAGTACTTC
TRBV21-1,NA,TRBJ2-3,many,CASRDTSGFGTGDTQYF,TGTGCCAGCAGAGACACGAGCGGCTTTGGGACAGGAGATACGCAGTATTTT
TRBV2,TRBD1,TRBJ2-7,NA,CASRGTDYEQYF,TGTGCCAGCAGGGGGACAGACTACGAGCAGTACTTC
TRBV20-1,NA,TRBJ1-1,many,CSASRGLSTEAFF,TGCAGTGCTAGTAGGGGACTGTCCACTGAAGCTTTCTTT
TRBV19,NA,TRBJ2-5,few,CASKDLGETQYF,TGTGCCAGTAAGGACCTAGGAGAGACCCAGTACTTC
TRBV19,NA,TRBJ1-2,NA,CASKSQAAVYGYTF,TGTGCCAGTAAATCCCAAGCGGCAGTCTATGGCTACACCTTC
TRBV24-1,NA,TRBJ1-1,many,CATSEREGGTEAFF,TGTGCCACCAGTGAAAGGGAGGGAGGCACTGAAGCTTTCTTT
TRBV29-1,NA,TRBJ2-5,many,CSVDRDTKETQYF,TGCAGCGTAGACCGGGACACGAAAGAGACCCAGTACTTC
TRBV28,NA,TRBJ1-1,few,CASSLVGGRTEAFF,TGTGCCAGCAGTTTAGTGGGGGGGCGGACTGAAGCTTTCTTT
TRBV11-2,TRBD2,TRBJ2-5,many,CASSLRGLAGGLQETQYF,TGTGCCAGCAGCCTCCGGGGACTAGCGGGGGGATTGCAAGAGACCCAGTACTTC
TRBV7-9,NA,TRBJ2-7,many,CASSLRASYEQYF,TGTGCCAGCAGCCTCAGGGCCTCCTACGAGCAGTACTTC
TRBV2,NA,TRBJ1-1,many,CASRQTMNTEAFF,TGTGCCAGCAGACAGACCATGAACACTGAAGCTTTCTTT
TRBV12-3/TRBV12-4,TRBD2,TRBJ2-3,many,CASSLQGPSGLAGGRTDTQYF,TGTGCCAGCAGTTTGCAGGGGCCCTCGGGACTAGCGGGGGGGCGGACAGATACGCAGTATTTT
TRBV10-3,TRBD2,TRBJ2-2,many,CAISGRRTSGAGELFF,TGTGCCATCAGTGGCAGGCGAACTAGCGGGGCGGGGGAGCTGTTTTTT
TRBV18,NA,TRBJ1-3,many,CASSPPLHRNTIYF,TGTGCCAGCTCACCACCGCTACACCGAAACACCATATATTTT
TRBV7-2,NA,TRBJ2-3,many,CASSLIPGADGTDTQYF,TGTGCCAGCAGCTTAATTCCGGGAGCGGATGGCACAGATACGCAGTATTTT
TRBV20-1,NA,TRBJ2-7,many,CSASRLYSFRGHQRYEQYF,TGCAGTGCTAGTAGACTCTACTCTTTTCGGGGCCATCAAAGATACGAGCAGTACTTC
TRBV11-2,NA,TRBJ2-3,many,CASSLELIGAGRRTQYF,TGTGCCAGCAGCTTAGAGTTGATCGGGGCGGGGAGGCGTACGCAGTATTTT
TRBV4-3,NA,TRBJ1-5,many,CASSQEPGPSNQPQHF,TGCGCCAGCAGCCAAGAACCGGGGCCTAGCAATCAGCCCCAGCATTTT
TRBV7-9,NA,TRBJ2-7,many,CASSHLRGGVIEQYF,TGTGCCAGCAGCCATCTGAGGGGAGGAGTGATCGAGCAGTACTTC
TRBV12-3/TRBV12-4,NA,TRBJ1-1,many,CASSYVPTGFPNTEAFF,TGTGCCAGCAGTTACGTCCCAACCGGGTTTCCGAACACTGAAGCTTTCTTT
TRBV10-3,TRBD2,TRBJ2-1,many,CAISVGGGNYNEQFF,TGTGCCATCAGTGTAGGCGGGGGGAACTACAATGAGCAGTTCTTC
TRBV4-1,NA,TRBJ1-2,many,CASSQVVVGNNYGYTF,TGCGCCAGCAGCCAAGTGGTAGTAGGGAATAACTATGGCTACACCTTC
TRBV30,NA,TRBJ2-5,many,CAWTVGETQYF,TGTGCCTGGACTGTTGGTGAGACCCAGTACTTC
TRBV18,TRBD2,TRBJ2-2,many,CASSPYLAGSTGELFF,TGTGCCAGCTCACCATATCTAGCGGGAAGTACCGGGGAGCTGTTTTTT
TRBV6-6,NA,TRBJ1-1,many,CASRWIVNTEAFF,TGTGCCAGCAGGTGGATCGTGAACACTGAAGCTTTCTTT
TRBV5-5,NA,TRBJ1-1,many,CASSLIGNTEAFF,TGTGCCAGCAGCTTGATTGGGAACACTGAAGCTTTCTTT
TRBV4-3,TRBD2,TRBJ2-4,many,CASSQGRAKNIQYF,TGCGCCAGCAGCCAGGGGAGGGCGAAAAACATTCAGTACTTC
TRBV12-3/TRBV12-4,NA,TRBJ2-7,medium-sized,CASSWGTNSEQYF,TGTGCCAGCAGTTGGGGGACAAACAGCGAGCAGTACTTC
TRBV15,TRBD2,TRBJ2-1,many,CATSTRLAHYNEQFF,TGTGCCACCAGCACCAGACTAGCGCACTACAATGAGCAGTTCTTC
TRBV7-9,TRBD1,TRBJ2-2,many,CATTQGGGNTGELFF,TGTGCCACCACCCAAGGGGGCGGAAACACCGGGGAGCTGTTTTTT
TRBV11-2,TRBD1,TRBJ1-2,many,CASSFRGRLLGGYTF,TGTGCCAGCAGCTTCAGGGGGCGACTCCTTGGGGGCTACACCTTC
TRBV12-3/TRBV12-4,TRBD2,TRBJ2-1,NA,CAFTPGLGREGSYNEQFF,TGTGCCTTCACTCCGGGACTAGGTAGGGAAGGCTCCTACAATGAGCAGTTCTTC
TRBV4-3,NA,TRBJ2-2,many,CASSQDGRGGELFF,TGCGCCAGCAGCCAAGATGGGAGGGGGGGGGAGCTGTTTTTT
TRBV18,NA,TRBJ1-1,many,CASSPLGPLKANMNTEAFF,TGTGCCAGCTCACCATTAGGACCCCTAAAAGCAAACATGAACACTGAAGCTTTCTTT
TRBV30,NA,TRBJ2-2,many,CAWSGVAYTGELFF,TGTGCCTGGAGTGGGGTAGCTTACACCGGGGAGCTGTTTTTT
TRBV24-1,NA,TRBJ1-3,many,CATSRAGNTIYF,TGTGCCACCAGCCGCGCTGGAAACACCATATATTTT
TRBV20-1,TRBD2,TRBJ2-7,many,CSARALAGGYYEQYF,TGCAGTGCTAGAGCACTAGCGGGGGGGTACTACGAGCAGTACTTC
TRBV4-3,TRBD1,TRBJ2-7,many,CASSQDAQGNREQYF,TGCGCCAGCAGCCAAGATGCACAGGGGAACAGGGAGCAGTACTTC
TRBV18,TRBD2,TRBJ2-5,many,CASSPIFGGVETQYF,TGTGCCAGCTCACCGATCTTCGGGGGGGTCGAGACCCAGTACTTC
TRBV12-3/TRBV12-4,TRBD1,TRBJ2-2,few,CASSLGGQARELFF,TGTGCCAGCAGTTTAGGAGGACAGGCCCGGGAGCTGTTTTTT
TRBV18,NA,TRBJ2-2,many,CASSPRRQTSGELFF,TGTGCCAGCTCACCGCGACGACAGACCTCCGGGGAGCTGTTTTTT
TRBV5-4,NA,TRBJ2-2,few,CASSPGQIGELFF,TGTGCCAGCAGCCCAGGACAGATCGGGGAGCTGTTTTTT
TRBV7-6,NA,TRBJ2-5,many,CASSLSRGWETQYF,TGTGCCAGCAGCTTAAGCCGGGGTTGGGAGACCCAGTACTTC